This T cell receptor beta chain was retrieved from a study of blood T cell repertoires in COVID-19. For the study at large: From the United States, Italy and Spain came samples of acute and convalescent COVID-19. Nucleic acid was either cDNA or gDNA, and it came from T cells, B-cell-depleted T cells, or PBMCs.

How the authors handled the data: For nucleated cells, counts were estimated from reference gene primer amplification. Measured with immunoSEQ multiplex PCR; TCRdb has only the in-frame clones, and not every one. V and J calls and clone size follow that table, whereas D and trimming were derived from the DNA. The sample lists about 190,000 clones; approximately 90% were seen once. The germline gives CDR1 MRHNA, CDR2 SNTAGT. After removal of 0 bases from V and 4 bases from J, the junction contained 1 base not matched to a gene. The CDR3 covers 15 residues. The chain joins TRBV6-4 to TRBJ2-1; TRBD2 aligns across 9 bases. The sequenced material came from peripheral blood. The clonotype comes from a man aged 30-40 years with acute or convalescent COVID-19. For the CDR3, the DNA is TGTGCCAGCAGTGACTCTAGCGGGAGTTACAATGAGCAGTTCTTC. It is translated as CASSDSSGSYNEQFF.